Below, 17 T cell receptor beta chains from the same sample are listed, as sequenced in a study of blood T cell repertoires in COVID-19. TCRdb's copy holds only in-frame clones and misses some; the assay was immunoSEQ multiplex PCR. Of a few hundred thousand clones listed, around 87% are singletons. The sample taken for sequencing was peripheral blood. Receptors were obtained from a woman in her thirties with COVID-19, enrolled during active disease.

The gene calls are TRBV6-5 and TRBJ2-5; 8 bases map to TRBD1. V trimming: 9 bases; J trimming: 8 bases; junction bases outside the gene matches: 8. The CDR3 runs 12 residues. Germline CDR1 reads MNHEY; CDR2 reads SVGAGI. CDR3 amino acids: CASRQGFETQYF. CDR3 sequence (DNA): TGTGCCAGTCGACAGGGGTTTGAAACCCAGTACTTC.

This chain connects TRBV7-2 to TRBJ2-1, with 8 bases identical to TRBD2. This CDR3 spans 16 amino acids. CDR1 is SGHTA and CDR2 is FQGNSA in the germline V gene. The ends lost 4 bases at V and 8 bases at J; junction bases unmatched: 13. DNA of the CDR3: TGTGCCAGCAGCTCATTAGCGGGATACCCCGTTCATGAGCAGTTCTTC. This sequence encodes CASSSLAGYPVHEQFF.

The chain has TRBV27 and TRBJ1-2; possibly TRBD1 for D (6 bases). The CDR3 is 13 residues long. The germline gives CDR1 MNHEY, CDR2 SMNVEV (reference sequence). Trimming left V 6 bases short and J 7 bases short, with 15 bases between. The CDR3 bases are TGTGCCAGCAGCCATCCTACAGGGACTGGCTACACCTTC. Its translation: CASSHPTGTGYTF.

The chain joins TRBV11-3 to TRBJ2-1; possible D gene TRBD1, 7 bases. Trimming cost V 4 bases and J 4 bases, with 26 bases left between them. Germline assignment: CDR1 SGHNT and CDR2 YENEEA. The CDR3 covers 19 residues. CDR3 sequence: CASSSKGERVAGGYNEQFF. The CDR3, as DNA: TGTGCCAGCAGCTCTAAAGGAGAAAGGGTGGCAGGGGGGTACAATGAGCAGTTCTTC.

Here the CDR3 DNA reads TGTGCCAGCAGCTTAGGAGTAGGAGTCTACGAGCAGTACTTC. Protein: CASSLGVGVYEQYF. This rearrangement joins TRBV7-2 to TRBJ2-7; no definite D call. V was pared by 1 base and J by 3 bases, with 10 bases between. The V gene's germline CDR1 is SGHTA and CDR2 FQGNSA. This CDR3 region has 14 residues.

The rearrangement uses TRBV15 and TRBJ2-1; TRBD2 aligns across 7 bases. V lost 1 base to trimming and J lost 5 bases; unmatched junction nucleotides: 5. The CDR3 runs to 15 residues. The germline CDR1 and CDR2 sequences are LNHNV and YYDKDF (reference sequence). The CDR3 nucleotides are TGTGCCACCAGCAGAGCCCAGCGGGGTCACAATGAGCAGTTCTTC. Its protein product is CATSRAQRGHNEQFF.

The chain joins TRBV15 to TRBJ2-5; D may be TRBD1 (6 bases). The V and J ends lost 4 bases and 7 bases respectively, with 22 bases between them. The CDR3 runs to 16 residues. Germline V gene sequence: CDR1 LNHNV, CDR2 YYDKDF (reference sequence). DNA for the CDR3: TGTGCCACCAGCACCACGCCGACAGGCTATTTTCGGACCCAGTACTTC. Protein product: CATSTTPTGYFRTQYF.

The chain couples TRBV5-1 to TRBJ2-2, with TRBD1 as a possible D gene (6 bases). CDR1 and CDR2 (germline): SGHRS, YFSETQ. CDR3 length: 15 amino acids. V gave up 4 bases and J gave up 0 bases, with 10 bases separating them. CDR3 bases: TGCGCCAGCAGCGCCGGGACATCGAACACCGGGGAGCTGTTTTTT. Residues: CASSAGTSNTGELFF.

The DNA of the CDR3 is TGCGCCAGCAGCCTGGTGGGGGGAGCTTTTGGCGAGCAGTACTTC. This encodes CASSLVGGAFGEQYF. This rearrangement joins TRBV5-1 to TRBJ2-7, with D perhaps TRBD2 (6 bases). The germline gives CDR1 SGHRS, CDR2 YFSETQ. This CDR3 comprises 15 residues. V was clipped by 4 bases and J by 6 bases, with 20 bases between them. Filled out from reference TRBV5-1 and TRBJ2-7, the complete variable domain reads KAGVTQTPRYLIKTRGQQVTLSCSPISGHRSVSWYQQTPGQGLQFLFEYFSETQRNKGNFPGRFSGRQFSNSRSEMNVSTLELGDSALYLCASSLVGGAFGEQYFGPGTRLTVT.

V and J are TRBV29-1 and TRBJ2-3, with 9 bases that match TRBD2. The germline V gene has CDR1 SQVTM and CDR2 ANQGSEA. Germline trimming cut 3 bases from V and 2 bases from J; bases unmatched to any gene: 12. This CDR3 contains 17 residues. The CDR3 is CSVDGVPLAGPTDTQYF. The CDR3 bases are TGCAGCGTTGATGGGGTTCCTCTAGCGGGACCCACAGATACGCAGTATTTT.

This chain joins TRBV9 and TRBJ2-3; the D is unclear. Germline-derived CDR1 and CDR2 are SGDLS and YYNGEE. The CDR3 is made up of 12 amino acids. Trimming took off 5 bases at V and 2 bases at J, with 6 bases between the two ends. The DNA for the CDR3 is TGTGCCAGCAGATCAGACACAGATACGCAGTATTTT. Amino acid sequence: CASRSDTDTQYF.

The V gene is TRBV2, the J gene TRBJ2-2; 8 bases align to TRBD2. The germline gives CDR1 SNHLY, CDR2 FYNNEI. V shed 2 bases, J shed 4 bases, and the junction held 0 bases outside the gene matches. The length of the CDR3 is 14 residues. The CDR3, as DNA: TGTGCCAGCAGTGAAACTAGCGGCACCGGGGAGCTGTTTTTT. This gives the protein CASSETSGTGELFF.

The chain carries TRBV11-2 and TRBJ2-7; D ambiguous. V was shortened by 5 bases and J by 9 bases, with 17 bases between the two germline ends. The germline CDR1 and CDR2 sequences are SGHAT and FQNNGV. This CDR3 region has 13 residues. The CDR3 nucleotides are TGTGCCAGCAGCCCCTCTACTCTCCGCGGGCAGTACTTC. Its translation: CASSPSTLRGQYF. The full variable domain, with the rest looked up from reference TRBV11-2 and TRBJ2-7, is EAGVAQSPRYKIIEKRQSVAFWCNPISGHATLYWYQQILGQGPKLLIQFQNNGVVDDSQLPKDRFSAERLKGVDSTLKIQPAKLEDSAVYLCASSPSTLRGQYFGPGTRLTVT.

This clone was counted only a few times. The CDR3 here is CASTTSGDGAGELFF. CDR3 in DNA: TGTGCCAGCACTACATCGGGGGACGGGGCCGGGGAGCTGTTTTTT. The gene calls are TRBV28 and TRBJ2-2, with D perhaps TRBD2 (6 bases). The V gene lost 7 bases and the J gene lost 6 bases, with 18 bases spanning the gap. This CDR3 region has 15 residues. Germline lookup yields CDR1 MDHEN and CDR2 SYDVKM.

The chain recombines TRBV5-6 with TRBJ1-5; 8 nucleotides align to TRBD1. CDR3 length: 17 residues. CDR1 and CDR2 (germline): SGHDT, YYEEEE. Trimming took 1 base from V and 1 from J; bases not matched to a gene: 7. The CDR3 loop is CASSLMAGGRSNQPQHF. Written as DNA, the CDR3 is TGTGCCAGCAGCTTGATGGCAGGGGGCAGAAGCAATCAGCCCCAGCATTTT.

The rearrangement joins TRBV10-3 to TRBJ1-5; maybe TRBD1 (6 bases). Germline CDR1 reads ENHRY; CDR2 reads SYGVKD. This CDR3 region has 14 residues. Trimming removed 5 bases at V and 3 bases at J, with 11 bases between. The CDR3 spells CAISQGTFNQPQHF. CDR3 nucleotides: TGTGCCATCAGTCAGGGGACATTCAATCAGCCCCAGCATTTT.

V usage is TRBV5-4 and J usage is TRBJ2-3, with 8 nucleotides matching TRBD2. Germline loops: CDR1 SGHNT, CDR2 YYREEE (reference sequence). V shed 4 bases, J shed 4 bases, and the junction held 11 bases outside the gene matches. CDR3 length equals 16 residues. The CDR3 DNA follows: TGTGCCAGCAGCCGGGGACTAGTAAGAAAGGCAGATACGCAGTATTTT. It translates to CASSRGLVRKADTQYF.